Only a few counts were recorded for the clone carrying this T cell receptor (beta chain). Its antigen is still unknown. The data were taken from a study of type 1 regulatory T cells. Study-level information: T-allo10 is an in vitro-generated, Tr1-enriched CD4 T cell product specific for alloantigen. Overall study results and limits: Compared with non-Tr1 cells, Tr1 cells showed a narrower TCR repertoire.

MiXCR, applied by TCRdb to the reads, yields one record per CDR3 protein. The top ten clones hold more than 7.5% of a sample with 65,000 to 80,000 distinct CDR3 sequences, 20% of them seen once. This CDR3 is built from 12 residues. V lost 6 bases and J 6 bases, leaving 9 bases between the germline ends. What was sequenced was cultured type 1 regulatory T (Tr1) cells, either the whole culture or a sorted fraction (not recorded which). The sequence derives from a human donor in good health. The V call is TRBV12-3 or TRBV12-4, the J call TRBJ1-5; D is unresolved. The CDR3 DNA sequence: TGTGCCAGCAGGGGGTCGGGTCAGCCCCAGCATTTT. Residues: CASRGSGQPQHF.